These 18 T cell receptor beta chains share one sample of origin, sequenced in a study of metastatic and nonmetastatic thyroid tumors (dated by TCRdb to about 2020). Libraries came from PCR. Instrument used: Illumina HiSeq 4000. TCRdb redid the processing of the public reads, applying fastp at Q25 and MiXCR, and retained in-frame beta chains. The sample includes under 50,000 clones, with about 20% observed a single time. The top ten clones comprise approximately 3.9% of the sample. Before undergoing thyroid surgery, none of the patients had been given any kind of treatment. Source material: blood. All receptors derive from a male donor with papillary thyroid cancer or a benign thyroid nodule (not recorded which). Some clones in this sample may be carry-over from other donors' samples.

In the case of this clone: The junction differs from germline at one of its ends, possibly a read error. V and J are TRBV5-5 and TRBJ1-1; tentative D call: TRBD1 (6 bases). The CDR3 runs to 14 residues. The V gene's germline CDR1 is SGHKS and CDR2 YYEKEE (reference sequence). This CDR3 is CASSWGRSGTEALF. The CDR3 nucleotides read TGTGCCAGCAGTTGGGGGCGGTCGGGGACTGAAGCTCTCTTT.

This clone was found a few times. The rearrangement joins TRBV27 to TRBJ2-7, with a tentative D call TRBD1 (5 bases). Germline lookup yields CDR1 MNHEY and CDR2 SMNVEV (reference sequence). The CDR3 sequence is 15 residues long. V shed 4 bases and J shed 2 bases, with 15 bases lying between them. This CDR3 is CASSSLDKSPYEQYF. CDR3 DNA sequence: TGTGCCAGCAGTTCCCTGGACAAAAGCCCCTACGAGCAGTACTTC.

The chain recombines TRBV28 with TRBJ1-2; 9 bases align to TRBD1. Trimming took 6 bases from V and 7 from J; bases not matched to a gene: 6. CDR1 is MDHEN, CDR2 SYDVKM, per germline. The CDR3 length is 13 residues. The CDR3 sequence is CASRRQGDSGYTF. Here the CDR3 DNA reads TGTGCCAGCAGAAGACAGGGGGACTCTGGCTACACCTTC.

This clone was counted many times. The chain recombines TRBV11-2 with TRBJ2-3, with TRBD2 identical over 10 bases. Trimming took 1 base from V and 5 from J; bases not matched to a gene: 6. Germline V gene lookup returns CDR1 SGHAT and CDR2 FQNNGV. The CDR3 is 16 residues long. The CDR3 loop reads CASSLVSGGAGDTQYF. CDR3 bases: TGTGCCAGCAGCTTAGTGAGCGGGGGGGCAGGAGATACGCAGTATTTT.

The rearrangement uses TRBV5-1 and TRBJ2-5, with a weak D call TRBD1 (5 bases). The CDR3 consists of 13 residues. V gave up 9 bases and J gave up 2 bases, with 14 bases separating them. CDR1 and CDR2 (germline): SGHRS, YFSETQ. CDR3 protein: CAIRRQQQETQYF. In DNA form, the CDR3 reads TGCGCCATCAGAAGACAGCAGCAAGAGACCCAGTACTTC.

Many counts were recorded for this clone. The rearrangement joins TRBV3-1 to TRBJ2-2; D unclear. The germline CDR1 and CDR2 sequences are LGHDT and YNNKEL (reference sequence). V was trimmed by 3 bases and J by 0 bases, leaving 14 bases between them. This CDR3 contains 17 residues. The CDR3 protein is CASSHIRAPSNTGELFF. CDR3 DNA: TGTGCCAGCAGCCACATAAGGGCACCCTCGAACACCGGGGAGCTGTTTTTT.

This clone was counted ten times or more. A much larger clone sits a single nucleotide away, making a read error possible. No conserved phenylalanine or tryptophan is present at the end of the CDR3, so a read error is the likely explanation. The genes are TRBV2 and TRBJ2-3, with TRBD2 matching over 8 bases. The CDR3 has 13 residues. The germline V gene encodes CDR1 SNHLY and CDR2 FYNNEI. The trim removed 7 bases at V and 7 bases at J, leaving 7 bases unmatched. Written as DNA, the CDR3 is TGTGCCAGCACCTCGGGGGGGCTGAATACGCAGTATCTT. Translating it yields CASTSGGLNTQYL.

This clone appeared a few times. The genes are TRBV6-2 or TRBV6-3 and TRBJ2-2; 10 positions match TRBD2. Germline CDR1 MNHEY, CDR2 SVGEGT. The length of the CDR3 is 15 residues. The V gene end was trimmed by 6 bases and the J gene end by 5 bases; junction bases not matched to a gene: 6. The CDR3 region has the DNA TGTGCCAGCAGGACCGGGACTAGCGAGACCGGGGAGCTGTTTTTT. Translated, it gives CASRTGTSETGELFF.

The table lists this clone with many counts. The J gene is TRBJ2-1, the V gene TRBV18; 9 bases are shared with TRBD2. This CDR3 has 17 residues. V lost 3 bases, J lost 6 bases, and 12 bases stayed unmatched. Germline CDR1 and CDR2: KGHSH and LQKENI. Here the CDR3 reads CASSPPGLAGSANEQFF. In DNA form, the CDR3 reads TGTGCCAGCTCACCTCCGGGACTAGCAGGGTCCGCCAATGAGCAGTTCTTC. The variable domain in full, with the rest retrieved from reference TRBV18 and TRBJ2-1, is NAGVMQNPRHLVRRRGQEARLRCSPMKGHSHVYWYRQLPEEGLKFMVYLQKENIIDESGMPKERFSAEFPKEGPSILRIQQVVRGDSAAYFCASSPPGLAGSANEQFFGPGTRLTVL.

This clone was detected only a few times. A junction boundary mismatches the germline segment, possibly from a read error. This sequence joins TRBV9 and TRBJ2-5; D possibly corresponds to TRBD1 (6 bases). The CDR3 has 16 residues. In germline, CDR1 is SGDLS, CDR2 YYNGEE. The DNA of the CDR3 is TGTGCCAGCAGAGTAGGGGGACACCCTAACAAAGAGACCCAGTACTTC. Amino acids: CASRVGGHPNKETQYF.

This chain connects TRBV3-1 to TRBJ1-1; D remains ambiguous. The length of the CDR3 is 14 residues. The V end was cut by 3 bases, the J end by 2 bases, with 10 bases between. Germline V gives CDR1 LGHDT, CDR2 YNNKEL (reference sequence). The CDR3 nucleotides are TGTGCCAGCAGCCATTCGGGCAGCAACACTGAAGCTTTCTTT. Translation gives CASSHSGSNTEAFF.

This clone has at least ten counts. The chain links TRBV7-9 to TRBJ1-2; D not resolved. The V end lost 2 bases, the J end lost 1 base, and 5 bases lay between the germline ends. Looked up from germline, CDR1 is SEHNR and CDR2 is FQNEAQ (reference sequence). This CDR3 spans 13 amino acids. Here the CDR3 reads CASSLSNNYGYTF. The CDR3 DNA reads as TGTGCCAGCAGCTTATCTAATAACTATGGCTACACCTTC.

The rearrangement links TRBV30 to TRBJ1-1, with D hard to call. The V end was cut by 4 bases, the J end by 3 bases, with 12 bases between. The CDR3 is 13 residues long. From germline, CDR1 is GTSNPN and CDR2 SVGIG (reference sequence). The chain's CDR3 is CAWKVGPDTEAFF. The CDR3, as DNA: TGTGCCTGGAAGGTTGGACCGGACACTGAAGCTTTCTTT.

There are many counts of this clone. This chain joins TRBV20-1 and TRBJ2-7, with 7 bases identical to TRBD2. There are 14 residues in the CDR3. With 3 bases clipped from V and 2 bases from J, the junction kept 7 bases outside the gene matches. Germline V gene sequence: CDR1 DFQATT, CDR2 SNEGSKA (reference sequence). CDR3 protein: CSASSSGTAYEQYF. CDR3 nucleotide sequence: TGCAGTGCTAGTTCGAGCGGGACCGCCTACGAGCAGTACTTC.

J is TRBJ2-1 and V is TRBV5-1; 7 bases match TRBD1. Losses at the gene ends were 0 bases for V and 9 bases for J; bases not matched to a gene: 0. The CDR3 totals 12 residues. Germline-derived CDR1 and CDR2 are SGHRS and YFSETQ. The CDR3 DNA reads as TGCGCCAGCAGCTTGGGACAGGGTGAGCAGTTCTTC. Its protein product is CASSLGQGEQFF.

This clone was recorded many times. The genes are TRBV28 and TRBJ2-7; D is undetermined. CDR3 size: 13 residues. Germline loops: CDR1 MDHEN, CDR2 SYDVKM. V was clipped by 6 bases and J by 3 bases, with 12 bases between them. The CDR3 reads CASSSLGYYEQYF. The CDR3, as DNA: TGTGCCAGCAGCTCCCTCGGATACTACGAGCAGTACTTC.

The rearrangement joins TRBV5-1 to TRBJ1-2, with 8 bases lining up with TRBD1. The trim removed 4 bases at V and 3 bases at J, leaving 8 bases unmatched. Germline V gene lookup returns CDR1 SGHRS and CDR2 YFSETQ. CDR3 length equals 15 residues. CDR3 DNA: TGCGCCAGCAGCAGAGGGACAGGTGTTTACTATGGCTACACCTTC. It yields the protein CASSRGTGVYYGYTF. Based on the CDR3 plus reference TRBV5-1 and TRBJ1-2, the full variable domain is KAGVTQTPRYLIKTRGQQVTLSCSPISGHRSVSWYQQTPGQGLQFLFEYFSETQRNKGNFPGRFSGRQFSNSRSEMNVSTLELGDSALYLCASSRGTGVYYGYTFGSGTRLTVV.

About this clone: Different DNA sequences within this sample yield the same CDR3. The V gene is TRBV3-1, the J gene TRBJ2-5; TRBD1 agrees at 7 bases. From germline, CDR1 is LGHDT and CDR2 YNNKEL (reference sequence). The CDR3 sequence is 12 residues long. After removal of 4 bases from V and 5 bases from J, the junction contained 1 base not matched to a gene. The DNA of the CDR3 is TGTGCCAGCAGCCCGACAGGGGAGACCCAGTACTTC. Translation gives CASSPTGETQYF.